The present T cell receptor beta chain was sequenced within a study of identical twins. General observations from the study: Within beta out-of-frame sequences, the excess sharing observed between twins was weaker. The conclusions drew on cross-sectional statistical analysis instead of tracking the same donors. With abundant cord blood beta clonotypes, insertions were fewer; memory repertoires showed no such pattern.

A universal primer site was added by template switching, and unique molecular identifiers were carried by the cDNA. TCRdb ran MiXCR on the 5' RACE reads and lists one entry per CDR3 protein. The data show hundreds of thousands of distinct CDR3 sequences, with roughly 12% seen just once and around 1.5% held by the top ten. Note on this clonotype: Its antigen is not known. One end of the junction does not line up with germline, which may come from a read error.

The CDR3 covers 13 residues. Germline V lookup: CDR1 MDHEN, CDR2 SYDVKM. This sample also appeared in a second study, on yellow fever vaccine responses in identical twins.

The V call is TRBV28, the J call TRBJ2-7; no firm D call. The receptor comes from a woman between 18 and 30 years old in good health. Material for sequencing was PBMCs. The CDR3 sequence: CASILTGRHEQYF. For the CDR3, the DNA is TGTGCCAGCATTTTAACGGGTAGGCACGAGCAGTACTTC.